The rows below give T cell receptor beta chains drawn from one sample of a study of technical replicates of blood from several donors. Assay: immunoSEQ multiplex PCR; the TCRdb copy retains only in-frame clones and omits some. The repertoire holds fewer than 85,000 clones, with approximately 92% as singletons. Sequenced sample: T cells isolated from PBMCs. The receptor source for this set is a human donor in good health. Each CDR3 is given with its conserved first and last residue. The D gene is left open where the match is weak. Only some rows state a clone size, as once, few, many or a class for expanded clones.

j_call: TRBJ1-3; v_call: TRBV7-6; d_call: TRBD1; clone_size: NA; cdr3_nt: TGTGCCAGCAGCGGGACAGGGGTAGGAAACACCATATATTTT; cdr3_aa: CASSGTGVGNTIYF
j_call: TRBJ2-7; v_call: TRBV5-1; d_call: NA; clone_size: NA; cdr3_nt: TGCGCCAGCAGCTTGACAGGGTCTGGAGGATACGAGCAGTACTTC; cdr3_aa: CASSLTGSGGYEQYF
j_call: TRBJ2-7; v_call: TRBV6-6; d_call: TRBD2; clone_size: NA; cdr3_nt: TGTGCCAGCAGTTACTCCCCTAGCGGGGATGAAAGGGAGCAGTACTTC; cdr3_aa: CASSYSPSGDEREQYF
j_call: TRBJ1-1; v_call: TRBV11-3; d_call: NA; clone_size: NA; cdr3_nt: TGTGCCAGCAGCTTAGACAGCACTGAAGCTTTCTTT; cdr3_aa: CASSLDSTEAFF
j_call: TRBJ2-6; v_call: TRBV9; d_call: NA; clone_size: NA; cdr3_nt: TGTGCCAGCAGCGTCCAGGGTCCTGGGGCCAACGTCCTGACTTTC; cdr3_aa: CASSVQGPGANVLTF
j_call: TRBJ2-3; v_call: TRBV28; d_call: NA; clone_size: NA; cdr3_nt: TGTGCCAGCAGTTTAAGTAGAACTGACAACTTTTTT; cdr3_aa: CASSLSRTDNFF
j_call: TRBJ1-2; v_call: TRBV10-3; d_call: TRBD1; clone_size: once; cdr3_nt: TGTGCCATCAGCGGAGGACAGGGGGCTGGCTACACCTTC; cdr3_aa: CAISGGQGAGYTF
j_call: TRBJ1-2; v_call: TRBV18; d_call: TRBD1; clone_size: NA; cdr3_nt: TGTGCCAGCTCACTCGGACAGGGGCCTTATATTGATCCCTATGGCTACACCTTC; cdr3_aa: CASSLGQGPYIDPYGYTF
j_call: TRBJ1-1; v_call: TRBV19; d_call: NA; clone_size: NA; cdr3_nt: TGTGCCAGTAGTCATGGACAGATATTCACGAACACTGAAGCTTTCTTT; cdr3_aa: CASSHGQIFTNTEAFF
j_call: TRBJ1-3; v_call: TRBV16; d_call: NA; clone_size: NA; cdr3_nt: TGTGCCAGCAGCCAATATAACACTAACTCTGGAAACACCATATATTTT; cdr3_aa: CASSQYNTNSGNTIYF
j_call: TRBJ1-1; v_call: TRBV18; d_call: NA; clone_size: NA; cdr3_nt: TGTGCCAGCTCACCATCGGACACTGAAGCTTTCTTT; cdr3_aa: CASSPSDTEAFF
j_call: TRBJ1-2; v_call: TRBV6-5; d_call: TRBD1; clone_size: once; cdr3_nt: TGTGCCAGCAGTTACTCAGGGGGCTCTAACTATGGCTACACCTTC; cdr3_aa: CASSYSGGSNYGYTF
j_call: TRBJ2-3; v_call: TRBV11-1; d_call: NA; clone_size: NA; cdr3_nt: TGTGCCAGCAGCTTGGGGCGACACACAGATACGCAGTATTTT; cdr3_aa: CASSLGRHTDTQYF
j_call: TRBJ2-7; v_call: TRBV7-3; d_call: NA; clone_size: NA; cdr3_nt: TGTGCCAGCAGCTTGGAGGGCCTCAACTCACGGGAGCAGTACTTC; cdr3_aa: CASSLEGLNSREQYF
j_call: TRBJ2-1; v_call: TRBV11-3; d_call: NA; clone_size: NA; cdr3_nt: TGTGCCAGCAGCTTAGGCCCCCCTACGGGTGAGCAGTTCTTC; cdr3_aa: CASSLGPPTGEQFF
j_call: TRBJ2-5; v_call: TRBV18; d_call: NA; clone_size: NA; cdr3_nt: TGTGCCAGCTCATTTAGGCGGCACCAAGAGACCCAGTACTTC; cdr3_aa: CASSFRRHQETQYF
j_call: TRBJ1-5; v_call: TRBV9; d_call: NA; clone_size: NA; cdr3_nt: TGTGCCAGCAGCGTAACAGGGTCAGGTCAGCCCCAGCATTTT; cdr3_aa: CASSVTGSGQPQHF
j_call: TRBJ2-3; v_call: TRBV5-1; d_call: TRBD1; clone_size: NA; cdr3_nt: TGCGCCAGCAGCTTGGATAGGGGGCAAGATACGCAGTATTTT; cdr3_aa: CASSLDRGQDTQYF
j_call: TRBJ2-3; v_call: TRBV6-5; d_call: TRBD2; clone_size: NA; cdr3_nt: TGTGCCAGCAGGATAAATAGCGGGAGTTCAGATACGCAGTATTTT; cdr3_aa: CASRINSGSSDTQYF
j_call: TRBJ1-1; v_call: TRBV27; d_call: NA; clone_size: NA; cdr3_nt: TGTGCCAGCAGTTTAGCAAGAGGGAACACTGAAGCTTTCTTT; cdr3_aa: CASSLARGNTEAFF
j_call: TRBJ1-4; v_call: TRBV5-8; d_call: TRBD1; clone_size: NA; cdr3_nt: TGTGCCAGCAGCTTGTACTGGGCAGGGGGTCAAAATAATGAAAAACTGTTTTTT; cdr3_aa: CASSLYWAGGQNNEKLFF
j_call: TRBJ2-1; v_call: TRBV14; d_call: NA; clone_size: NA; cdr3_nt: TGTGCCAGCAGCCAAGAACTATTGTATGAGCAGTTCTTC; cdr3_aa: CASSQELLYEQFF
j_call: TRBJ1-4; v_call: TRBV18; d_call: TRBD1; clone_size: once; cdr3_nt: TGTGCCAGCTCACCACCGGGACAGGGGGAGGAAAAACTGTTTTTT; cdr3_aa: CASSPPGQGEEKLFF
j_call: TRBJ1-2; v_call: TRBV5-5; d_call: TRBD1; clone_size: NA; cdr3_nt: TGTGCCAGCAGCTTACAGGGGAACTATGGCTACACCTTC; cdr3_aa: CASSLQGNYGYTF
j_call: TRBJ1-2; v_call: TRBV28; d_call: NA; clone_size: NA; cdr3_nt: TGTGCCAGCAGCGAGACAGGCTATGGCTACACCTTC; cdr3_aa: CASSETGYGYTF
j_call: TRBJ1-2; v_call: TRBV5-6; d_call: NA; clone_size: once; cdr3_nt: TGTGCCAGCAGCTTGGTACTTGCGGGTAGGGGCTACACCTTC; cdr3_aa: CASSLVLAGRGYTF
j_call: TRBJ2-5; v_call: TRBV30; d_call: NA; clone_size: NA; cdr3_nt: TGTGCCTGGAGTGTATTCCCCTCGGAGACCCAGTACTTC; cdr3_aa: CAWSVFPSETQYF
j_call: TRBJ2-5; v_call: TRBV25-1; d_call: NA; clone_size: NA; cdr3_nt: TGTGCCAGCAGTGAAATTGAGTTGGAGACCCAGTACTTC; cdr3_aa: CASSEIELETQYF
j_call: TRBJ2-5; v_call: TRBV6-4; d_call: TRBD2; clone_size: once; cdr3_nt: TGTGCCAGCAGTAGATCGGGAGGAGAGACCCAGTACTTC; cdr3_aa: CASSRSGGETQYF
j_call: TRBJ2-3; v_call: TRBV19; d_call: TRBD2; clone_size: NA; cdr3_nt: TGTGCCACCTCTAGCGGGAGCCGGGGCACAGATACGCAGTATTTT; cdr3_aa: CATSSGSRGTDTQYF
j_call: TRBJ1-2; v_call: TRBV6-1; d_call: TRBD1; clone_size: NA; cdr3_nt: TGTGCCAGCAACGGACAGGACTATGGCTACACCTTC; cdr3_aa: CASNGQDYGYTF
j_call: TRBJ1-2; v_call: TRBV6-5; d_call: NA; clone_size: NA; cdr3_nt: TGTGCCAGCAGTTTGCAGGTGGGGGCCTATGGCTACACCTTC; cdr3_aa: CASSLQVGAYGYTF